This TCR beta chain was sequenced for a study of long-term antiretroviral therapy in people with HIV. Study findings and constraints: Dating from the mid-2000s to the late 2010s, the blood was possibly obtained under older ART regimens.

Turning to this clone: Its antigen is unknown.

The length of the CDR3 is 12 residues. Germline CDR1 and CDR2: LNHNV and YYDKDF (reference sequence). V gave up 3 bases and J gave up 1 base, with 3 bases separating them. The run of the v3.0 immunoSEQ assay was at survey level. Assay used: immunoSEQ multiplex PCR; TCRdb lists only in-frame clones, some missing. The data show about 25,000 clones, 85% to 90% seen once. This TCR was sampled from a woman aged 25 to 39 with HIV. Source: unsorted PBMCs, taken 1.9 years after starting antiretroviral therapy. The genes are TRBV15 and TRBJ1-1; D gene uncertain. Here the CDR3 reads CATSRGNTEAFF. The DNA for the CDR3 is TGTGCCACCAGCAGGGGGAACACTGAAGCTTTCTTT.